The present entry profiles one TCR beta chain with its context. Its specificity is not known. The data stem from a study of cytotoxic CD8 clonotypes in ibrutinib-treated CLL. Study in general: The subjects consisted of eleven to twelve relapsed/refractory and some 15 treatment-naive individuals, with 17 IGHV unmutated. Study-level points and caveats: Increased clonality at ibrutinib response gave way to a return toward baseline at progression. Public clonotypes were seen rarely and were contracted or stable on treatment.

TCRdb's table, derived via immunoSEQ multiplex PCR, lists solely in-frame clones and lacks some. Of more than 200,000 clones in the sample, 70% are singletons; the top ten hold about 16%. The CDR3 sequence is 13 residues long. The V and J ends lost 2 bases and 7 bases respectively, with 11 bases between them. Germline V gene sequence: CDR1 MNHEY, CDR2 SVGAGI. The source was PBMCs, collected after 24 months of ibrutinib treatment. This chain joins TRBV6-5 and TRBJ1-2, with D maybe TRBD1 (5 bases). The source of this sequence is a human donor with chronic lymphocytic leukemia. The CDR3 DNA is TGTGCCAGCAGTTACGAGGGGCTAAGTGGCTACACCTTC. Its protein product is CASSYEGLSGYTF.